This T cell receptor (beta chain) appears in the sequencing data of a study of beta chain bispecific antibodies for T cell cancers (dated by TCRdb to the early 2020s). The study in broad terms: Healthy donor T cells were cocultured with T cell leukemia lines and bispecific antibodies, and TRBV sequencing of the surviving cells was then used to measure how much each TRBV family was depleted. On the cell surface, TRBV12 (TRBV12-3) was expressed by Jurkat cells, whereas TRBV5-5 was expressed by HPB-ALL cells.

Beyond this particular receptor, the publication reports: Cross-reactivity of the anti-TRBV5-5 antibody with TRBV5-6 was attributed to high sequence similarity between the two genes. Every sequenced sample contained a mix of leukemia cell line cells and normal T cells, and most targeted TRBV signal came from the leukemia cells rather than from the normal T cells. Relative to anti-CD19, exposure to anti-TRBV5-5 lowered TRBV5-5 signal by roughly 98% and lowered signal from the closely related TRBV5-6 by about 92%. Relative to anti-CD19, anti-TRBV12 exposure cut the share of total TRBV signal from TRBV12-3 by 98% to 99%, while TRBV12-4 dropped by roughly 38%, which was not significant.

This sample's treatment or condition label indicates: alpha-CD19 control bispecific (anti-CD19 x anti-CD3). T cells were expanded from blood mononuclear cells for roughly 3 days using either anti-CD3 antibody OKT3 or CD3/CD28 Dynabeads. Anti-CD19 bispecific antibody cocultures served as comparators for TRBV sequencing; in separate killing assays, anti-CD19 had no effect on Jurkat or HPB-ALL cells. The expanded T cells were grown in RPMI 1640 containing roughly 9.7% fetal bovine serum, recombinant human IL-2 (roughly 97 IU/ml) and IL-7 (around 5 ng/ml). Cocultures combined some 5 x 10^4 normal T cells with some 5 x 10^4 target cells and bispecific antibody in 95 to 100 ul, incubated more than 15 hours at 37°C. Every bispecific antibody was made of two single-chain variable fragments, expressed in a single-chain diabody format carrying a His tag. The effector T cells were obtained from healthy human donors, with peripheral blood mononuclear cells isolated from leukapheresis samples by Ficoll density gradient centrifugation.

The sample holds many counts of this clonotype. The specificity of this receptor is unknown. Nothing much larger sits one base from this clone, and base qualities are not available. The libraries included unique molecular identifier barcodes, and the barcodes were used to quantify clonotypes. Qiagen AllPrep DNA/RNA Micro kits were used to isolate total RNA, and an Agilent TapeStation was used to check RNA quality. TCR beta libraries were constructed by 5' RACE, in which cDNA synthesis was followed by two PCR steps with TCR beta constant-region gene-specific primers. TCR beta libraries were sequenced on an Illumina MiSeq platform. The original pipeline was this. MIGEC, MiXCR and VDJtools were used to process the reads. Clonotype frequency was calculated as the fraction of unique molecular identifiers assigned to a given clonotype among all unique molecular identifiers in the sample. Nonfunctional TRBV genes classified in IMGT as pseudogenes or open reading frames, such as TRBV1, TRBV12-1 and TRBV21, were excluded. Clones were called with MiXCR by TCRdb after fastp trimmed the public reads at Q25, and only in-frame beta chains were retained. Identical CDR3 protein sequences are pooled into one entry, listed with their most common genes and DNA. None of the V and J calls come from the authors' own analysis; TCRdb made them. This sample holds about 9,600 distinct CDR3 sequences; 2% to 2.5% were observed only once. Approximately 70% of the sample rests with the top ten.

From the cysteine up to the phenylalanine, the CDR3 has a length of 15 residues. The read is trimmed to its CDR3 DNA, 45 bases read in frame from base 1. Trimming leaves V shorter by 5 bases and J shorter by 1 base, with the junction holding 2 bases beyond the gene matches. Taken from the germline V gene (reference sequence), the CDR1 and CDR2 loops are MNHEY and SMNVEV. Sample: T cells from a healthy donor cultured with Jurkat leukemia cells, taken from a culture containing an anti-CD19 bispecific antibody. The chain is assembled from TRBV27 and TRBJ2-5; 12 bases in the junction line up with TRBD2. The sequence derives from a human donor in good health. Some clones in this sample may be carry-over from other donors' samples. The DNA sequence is TGTGCCAGCAGTAAGACTAGCGGGGGCCAAGAGACCCAGTACTTC. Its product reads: CASSKTSGGQETQYF.